Included here is one TCR beta chain sequence, with context. A much larger clone differs from this one at a single base, so this may be a read error. This entry comes from a study of T cells in Graves' hyperthyroidism and ophthalmopathy. From RNA transcripts, TCR beta CDR3 regions were amplified. During a first-round RT-PCR of the TCR CDR3, the HTBI primer set was used. MiXCR, applied by TCRdb to the multiplex PCR reads, yields one record per CDR3 protein. The sample contains a few hundred thousand distinct CDR3 sequences, around 15% of which appear only once. Pregnant or lactating patients were excluded, as were those with uncontrolled infection or other autoimmune disease. Diagnosing involved the use of clinical symptoms, serum thyroxine and TRAb, thyroid ultrasound and orbital computed tomography. The CDR3 extends over 16 amino acids. Germline V gene sequence: CDR1 SGHRS, CDR2 YFSETQ.

The rearrangement links TRBV5-1 to TRBJ2-1, with D possibly matching TRBD2 (6 bases). The J call is in doubt because the DNA end fits TRBJ2-7 better. This receptor was taken from a woman younger than 30 with Graves' hyperthyroidism. Sequencing was performed on blood. The chain's CDR3 is CASSLGGWRGDNEQYF. The CDR3 DNA follows: TGCGCCAGCAGCTTGGGAGGATGGAGGGGCGACAATGAGCAGTACTTC.